The clone carrying this T cell receptor (beta chain) showed up just once. Its antigen is not known. A much larger clonotype is one base distant, so this may be a read error. The source of the blood RNA was unsorted whole blood, and germline DNA was extracted as well. This record comes from a study of tumor-infiltrating lymphocytes in primary liver carcinoma. Study-level findings and limits: Tumor specimens were characterized by a significantly higher top-250-clone fraction than blood (p = 0.039).

The CDR3 extends over 14 amino acids. Per the germline V gene, CDR1 is MNHEY and CDR2 is SVGEGT. Priming with a constant-region primer yielded TCR beta cDNA from about 480 ng total RNA. Nested multiplex PCR, run for three rounds with slightly modified ARM-PCR, yielded TCR beta libraries. Each of the first two PCR rounds ran approximately 11 cycles with TRBV1-TRBV30 forward and C-beta reverse primers. A single record per CDR3 protein comes from TCRdb applying MiXCR to the multiplex PCR reads. The profile shows approximately 330,000 distinct CDR3 sequences, less than 75% of them singletons. V gene TRBV6-2 or TRBV6-3 combines with J gene TRBJ2-7; D could derive from TRBD1 or TRBD2 (5 bases each). The sample comprised peripheral blood. The origin of this receptor is a middle-aged man with primary liver carcinoma and hepatitis B virus infection. The CDR3 nucleotides read TGTGCCAGCAGTTCATGGACTCCGGGGCGCGAGGAGTACTTC. Protein: CASSSWTPGREEYF.